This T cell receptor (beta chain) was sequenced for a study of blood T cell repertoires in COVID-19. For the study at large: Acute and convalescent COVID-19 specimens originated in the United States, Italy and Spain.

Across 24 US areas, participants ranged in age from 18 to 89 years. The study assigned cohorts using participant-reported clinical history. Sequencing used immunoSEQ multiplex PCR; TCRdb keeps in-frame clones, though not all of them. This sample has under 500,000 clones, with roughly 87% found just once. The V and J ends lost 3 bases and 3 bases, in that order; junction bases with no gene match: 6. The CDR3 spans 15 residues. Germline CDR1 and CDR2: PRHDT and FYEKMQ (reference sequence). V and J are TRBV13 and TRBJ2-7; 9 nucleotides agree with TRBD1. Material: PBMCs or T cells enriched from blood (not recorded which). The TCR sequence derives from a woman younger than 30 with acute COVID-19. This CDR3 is CASSFYRDRVYEQYF. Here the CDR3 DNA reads TGTGCCAGCAGCTTCTACCGGGACAGGGTCTACGAGCAGTACTTC.